Each of the 25 T cell receptor beta chains below was sequenced from the same sample in a study of OX40 agonist ivuxolimab in advanced cancers. The method was the immunoSEQ multiplex PCR assay. The source is immuneACCESS, and TCRdb retained only in-frame sequences with V and J called. Part of the clones is not carried over; for the studies checked, unresolved V genes explain less than half of this, and the remainder is unexplained. Within this sample are about 25,000 clones, with 75% to 85% of them counted one time only. Roughly a quarter of the sample is held by the ten biggest clonotypes. The specimen comprised CD4+ or CD8+ T cells sorted from blood, sampled in a trial of the OX40 agonist ivuxolimab. The source is an adult with an advanced solid tumor such as melanoma, head and neck, liver or kidney cancer.

This clone was detected only a few times. The rearrangement links TRBV6-1 to TRBJ2-7; D remains ambiguous. V dropped 6 bases and J dropped 3 bases, with 6 bases sitting between them. This CDR3 is 11 amino acids long. Germline assignment: CDR1 MNHNS and CDR2 SASEGT. The CDR3 sequence: CASSYNYEQYF. CDR3 sequence (DNA): TGTGCCAGCAGCTATAACTACGAGCAGTACTTC.

The chain has TRBV6-1 and TRBJ2-2, with D maybe TRBD1 (6 bases). Germline V gene data show CDR1 as MNHNS and CDR2 as SASEGT. Trimming removed 4 bases at V and 0 bases at J, with 9 bases between. The CDR3 totals 15 residues. CDR3 DNA: TGTGCCAGCAGTGGAACAGGGACGAACACCGGGGAGCTGTTTTTT. The encoded protein is CASSGTGTNTGELFF.

This rearrangement joins TRBV30 to TRBJ2-1; D call uncertain. Germline V gene sequence: CDR1 GTSNPN, CDR2 SVGIG (reference sequence). V was cut by 5 bases and J by 2 bases, with 13 bases left in between. The CDR3 covers 14 residues. The CDR3 DNA follows: TGTGCCTGGGATTCCTCCGTCACCTACAATGAGCAGTTCTTC. It translates to CAWDSSVTYNEQFF.

The genes are TRBV11-2 and TRBJ2-2; TRBD1 matches at 9 bases. The germline V gene has CDR1 SGHAT and CDR2 FQNNGV. The CDR3 extends over 17 amino acids. V shed 5 bases, J shed 6 bases, and the junction held 13 bases outside the gene matches. The CDR3: CASSVLGQGREAGELFF. The DNA for the CDR3 is TGTGCCAGCAGCGTGCTGGGACAGGGTAGAGAAGCCGGGGAGCTGTTTTTT.

The chain links TRBV5-6 to TRBJ2-1; tentative D call: TRBD1 (6 bases). This CDR3 region has 15 residues. With 2 bases removed from V and 3 bases from J, the gap between germline ends came to 12 bases. CDR1 and CDR2 from the germline V gene are SGHDT and YYEEEE. CDR3 coding DNA: TGTGCCAGCAGCTTAGGGGGTTCCCTCTACAATGAGCAGTTCTTC. Residues: CASSLGGSLYNEQFF.

The genes are TRBV27 and TRBJ1-5, with 8 bases matching TRBD1. Germline loops: CDR1 MNHEY, CDR2 SMNVEV (reference sequence). Losses at the gene ends were 4 bases for V and 7 bases for J; bases not matched to a gene: 9. CDR3 length: 15 residues. The CDR3 protein is CASSSRGPDHQPQHF. DNA for the CDR3: TGTGCCAGCAGTTCCAGGGGGCCGGACCACCAGCCCCAGCATTTT.

The chain couples TRBV7-3 to TRBJ2-7; TRBD1 agrees at 8 bases. CDR3 size: 13 residues. V shed 4 bases, J shed 1 base, and the junction held 0 bases outside the gene matches. Germline V gene lookup returns CDR1 SGHTA and CDR2 FQGTGA. The CDR3 sequence is CASSWDRSYEQYF. CDR3 nucleotides: TGTGCCAGCAGCTGGGACAGGTCCTACGAGCAGTACTTC.

The chain has TRBV5-6 and TRBJ2-5, with 10 bases fitting TRBD2. Unmatched junction bases numbered 8, after V lost 1 base and J lost 5 bases. The CDR3 has 16 residues. In germline, CDR1 is SGHDT, CDR2 YYEEEE. The CDR3 DNA reads as TGTGCCAGCAGCTTGTCGGCTAGCGGGGGCGTGGAGACCCAGTACTTC. Translation gives CASSLSASGGVETQYF.

V and J are TRBV5-1 and TRBJ1-2, with D maybe TRBD1 (6 bases). Per germline, CDR1 SGHRS and CDR2 YFSETQ. The CDR3 spans 15 residues. Between the trimmed V and J ends, which lost 7 bases and 4 bases, there was a span of 20 bases. The CDR3 sequence is CASPLGRGEGYGYTF. DNA of the CDR3: TGCGCCAGCCCACTAGGGAGGGGGGAAGGCTATGGCTACACCTTC. The entire variable domain, with the rest obtained from reference TRBV5-1 and TRBJ1-2, is as follows: KAGVTQTPRYLIKTRGQQVTLSCSPISGHRSVSWYQQTPGQGLQFLFEYFSETQRNKGNFPGRFSGRQFSNSRSEMNVSTLELGDSALYLCASPLGRGEGYGYTFGSGTRLTVV.

The J gene is TRBJ2-7, the V gene TRBV4-1; D is ambiguous. Germline lookup yields CDR1 MGHRA and CDR2 YSYEKL. Trimming shortened V by 0 bases and J by 3 bases, and 12 bases separated the two germline ends. The CDR3 consists of 15 residues. This CDR3 is CASSQDRVRIYEQYF. The CDR3 DNA reads TGCGCCAGCAGCCAAGATCGGGTACGGATCTACGAGCAGTACTTC.

The chain joins TRBV9 to TRBJ2-2; TRBD2 is a possible D gene (7 bases). V was clipped by 4 bases and J by 7 bases, with 20 bases between them. Germline CDR1 SGDLS, CDR2 YYNGEE. The CDR3 sequence is 16 residues long. The CDR3, as DNA: TGTGCCAGCAGCCCGGAGTCCGGGGGGCAAAGCGGGGAGCTGTTTTTT. Its protein is CASSPESGGQSGELFF. Combining the CDR3 with reference TRBV9 and TRBJ2-2 gives the whole variable domain DSGVTQTPKHLITATGQRVTLRCSPRSGDLSVYWYQQSLDQGLQFLIQYYNGEERAKGNILERFSAQQFPDLHSELNLSSLELGDSALYFCASSPESGGQSGELFFGEGSRLTVL.

The rearrangement joins TRBV7-9 to TRBJ2-7; D remains ambiguous. CDR1 is SEHNR, CDR2 FQNEAQ, per germline (reference sequence). The V and J ends lost 1 base and 0 bases respectively, with 4 bases between them. This CDR3 is built from 13 residues. Here the CDR3 reads CASSLDSSYEQYF. The CDR3 DNA follows: TGTGCCAGCAGCTTAGACTCCTCCTACGAGCAGTACTTC.

This clone occurred once. V usage is TRBV7-9 and J usage is TRBJ1-2; D is uncertain. Germline CDR1 reads SEHNR; CDR2 reads FQNEAQ (reference sequence). V was cut by 5 bases and J by 5 bases, with 12 bases left in between. The CDR3 totals 13 residues. The CDR3 sequence: CASSLDGSYGYTF. DNA for the CDR3: TGTGCCAGCAGCCTCGACGGGTCATATGGCTACACCTTC.

The genes are TRBV7-6 and TRBJ1-3; D gene ambiguous. The CDR3 runs 15 residues. V was shortened by 4 bases and J by 2 bases, with 12 bases between the two germline ends. Germline V gene lookup returns CDR1 SGHVS and CDR2 FNYEAQ. CDR3 DNA sequence: TGTGCCAGCAGCTCGACCCCGGACGCTGGAAACACCATATATTTT. This translates into CASSSTPDAGNTIYF. The entire variable domain, with the rest obtained from reference TRBV7-6 and TRBJ1-3, is as follows: GAGVSQSPRYKVTKRGQDVALRCDPISGHVSLYWYRQALGQGPEFLTYFNYEAQQDKSGLPNDRFSAERPEGSISTLTIQRTEQRDSAMYRCASSSTPDAGNTIYFGEGSWLTVV.

About this clone itself: The junction departs from germline at one end; a sequencing error may be responsible. The chain employs TRBV5-3 and TRBJ1-4, with D hard to call. TRBV5-3 is reported as an ORF; its role is uncertain. The CDR3 has 14 amino acids. The CDR3, as DNA: TGTGCCAGCAGCTTGATAGCAACTAATGAAAAACTGTTTTTT. Its translation is CASSLIATNEKLFF.

J is TRBJ2-2 and V is TRBV7-3; D gene unclear. V lost 5 bases, J lost 7 bases, and 14 bases lay in between. CDR1 is SGHTA, CDR2 FQGTGA, per germline. The CDR3 loop spans 14 amino acids. The CDR3 DNA reads as TGTGCCAGCAGCCCTTATTTGGTTGGCGGGGAGCTGTTTTTT. It is translated as CASSPYLVGGELFF.

The V gene is TRBV27, the J gene TRBJ1-4, with 9 bases that match TRBD1. From germline, CDR1 is MNHEY and CDR2 SMNVEV (reference sequence). The CDR3 loop spans 15 amino acids. After removal of 6 bases from V and 5 bases from J, the junction contained 7 bases not matched to a gene. This CDR3 reads CASRSRDRENEKLFF. The CDR3 DNA sequence: TGTGCCAGCAGATCCCGGGACAGGGAGAATGAAAAACTGTTTTTT. Full variable domain (rest looked up from reference TRBV27 and TRBJ1-4): EAQVTQNPRYLITVTGKKLTVTCSQNMNHEYMSWYRQDPGLGLRQIYYSMNVEVTDKGDVPEGYKVSRKEKRNFPLILESPSPNQTSLYFCASRSRDRENEKLFFGSGTQLSVL.

This clone was seen once. The chain couples TRBV7-8 to TRBJ2-7, with 9 bases fitting TRBD2. CDR3 length: 14 amino acids. Losses at the gene ends were 5 bases for V and 3 bases for J; bases not matched to a gene: 5. Germline V gene data show CDR1 as SGHVS and CDR2 as FQNEAQ. CDR3 loop: CASSRSGRLYEQYF. The CDR3 bases are TGTGCCAGCAGCCGAAGCGGGAGGCTCTACGAGCAGTACTTC.

This clone was counted a few times. The chain carries TRBV28 and TRBJ1-2, with 7 positions matching TRBD1. The germline V gene encodes CDR1 MDHEN and CDR2 SYDVKM. CDR3 length: 18 residues. Germline trimming cut 5 bases from V and 4 bases from J; bases unmatched to any gene: 19. The CDR3 bases are TGTGCCAGCAGTGATACCGCTCGGCGAGACAGGGTGGCCTATGGCTACACCTTC. This gives the protein CASSDTARRDRVAYGYTF.

This CDR3 is CASSPGGLNYEQYF. The DNA for the CDR3 is TGTGCCAGCAGCCCGGGGGGACTAAACTACGAGCAGTACTTC. This chain links TRBV7-9 with TRBJ2-7; 7 bases line up with TRBD2. CDR3 length equals 14 residues. Germline trimming cut 5 bases from V and 3 bases from J; bases unmatched to any gene: 7. Germline V gene data show CDR1 as SEHNR and CDR2 as FQNEAQ (reference sequence).

CDR3 coding DNA: TGTGCCAGCAGCCCCGACAGTCGCGAAGCTTTCTTT. Its protein product is CASSPDSREAFF. V and J are TRBV4-2 and TRBJ1-1, with D perhaps matching TRBD1 (5 bases). V was cut by 4 bases and J by 8 bases, with 11 bases left in between. The CDR3 is made up of 12 amino acids. CDR1 and CDR2 from the germline V gene are LGHNA and YNFKEQ.

The rearrangement joins TRBV27 to TRBJ1-2; 8 nucleotides agree with TRBD1. J was trimmed by 3 bases and V by 4 bases; bases with no gene match: 7. Germline lookup yields CDR1 MNHEY and CDR2 SMNVEV (reference sequence). The CDR3 contains 15 residues. CDR3 amino acids: CASSSRTGRDYGYTF. CDR3 nucleotides: TGTGCCAGCAGTTCCCGGACAGGGCGGGACTATGGCTACACCTTC.

The rearrangement uses TRBV7-3 and TRBJ2-5; D might be TRBD1 (6 bases). This CDR3 comprises 14 residues. V gave up 4 bases and J gave up 5 bases, with 14 bases separating them. The germline gives CDR1 SGHTA, CDR2 FQGTGA. CDR3 sequence reads: CASSSSGAGETQYF. CDR3 nucleotide sequence: TGTGCCAGCAGCTCCTCAGGGGCAGGGGAGACCCAGTACTTC.

V gene TRBV7-3 combines with J gene TRBJ1-1; D gene unclear. The germline V gene encodes CDR1 SGHTA and CDR2 FQGTGA. V lost 8 bases, J lost 11 bases, and 18 bases lay in between. CDR3 size: 12 residues. The CDR3 DNA sequence: TGTGCCAGCGGCCCGCAAGGACGCGCGGCTTTCTTT. Encoded protein: CASGPQGRAAFF.

V is TRBV5-1 and J is TRBJ1-1; maybe TRBD1 (6 bases). V lost 1 base, J lost 1 base, and 11 bases lay in between. The CDR3 extends over 15 amino acids. CDR1 and CDR2 from the germline V gene are SGHRS and YFSETQ. In nucleotides, the CDR3 is TGCGCCAGCAGCTTGACAGGGATGGGGAACACTGAAGCTTTCTTT. Translated: CASSLTGMGNTEAFF.